This entry lists 24 T cell receptor beta chains sequenced from one sample in a study of beta chain features in type 1 diabetes. Expressed TCRB transcripts were sequenced, since all the RNA that had been isolated was reverse transcribed. Sequencing was performed with immunoSEQ multiplex PCR; in TCRdb, only in-frame clones are kept and a portion is missing. This sample has 300,000 to 350,000 clones, with approximately 14% found just once. Sequencing was done on a sample of central memory CD4+ T cells from blood. The receptors originated from a man aged 25 to 40 in good health.

This chain connects TRBV5-1 to TRBJ2-1; D is undetermined. Germline V lookup: CDR1 SGHRS, CDR2 YFSETQ. The CDR3 is 11 amino acids. Trimming cost V 2 bases and J 5 bases, with 2 bases left between them. DNA for the CDR3: TGCGCCAGCAGCTTAGACAATGAGCAGTTCTTC. Its translation: CASSLDNEQFF.

The CDR3 sequence: CASSLAGLTRDTQYF. The CDR3 DNA reads as TGTGCCAGCAGCTTAGCGGGACTGACGAGAGATACGCAGTATTTT. The chain links TRBV7-2 to TRBJ2-3, with D possibly being TRBD2 (6 bases). This CDR3 contains 15 residues. With 0 bases removed from V and 5 bases from J, the gap between germline ends came to 12 bases. Germline V gene lookup returns CDR1 SGHTA and CDR2 FQGNSA.

This clone showed up just a few times. V is TRBV11-3 and J is TRBJ2-1; D ambiguous. The germline V gene has CDR1 SGHNT and CDR2 YENEEA. This CDR3 contains 13 residues. Trimming pared 4 bases from V and 5 bases from J, leaving 9 bases between. CDR3 region: CASSSSLDNEQFF. In DNA, the CDR3 is TGTGCCAGCAGCTCCTCTCTGGACAATGAGCAGTTCTTC.

This chain links TRBV27 with TRBJ2-3, with D uncertain. The germline V gene has CDR1 MNHEY and CDR2 SMNVEV (reference sequence). Deletions cut 3 bases from V and 5 bases from J, with 9 bases between. This CDR3 has 13 residues. The DNA for the CDR3 is TGTGCCAGCAGTTTGAGCATAAGAGATACGCAGTATTTT. Translation gives CASSLSIRDTQYF.

The chain joins TRBV5-1 to TRBJ2-5; weak D call: TRBD1 (6 bases). CDR3 length equals 14 residues. CDR1 is SGHRS, CDR2 YFSETQ, per germline. V lost 4 bases, J lost 0 bases, and 10 bases lay in between. This CDR3 is CASSPGTNQETQYF. DNA of the CDR3: TGCGCCAGCAGCCCCGGGACAAACCAAGAGACCCAGTACTTC.

The chain has TRBV7-2 and TRBJ2-5; the D is unclear. With 7 bases removed from V and 1 base from J, the gap between germline ends came to 16 bases. Germline-derived CDR1 and CDR2 are SGHTA and FQGNSA. The CDR3 is 15 amino acids. The CDR3 sequence is CASTHDRQLQETQYF. The CDR3 nucleotides read TGTGCCAGCACCCACGATCGGCAGCTCCAAGAGACCCAGTACTTC.

This clone was recorded a few times. V is TRBV7-2 and J is TRBJ2-1; 7 nucleotides match TRBD2. Germline values: CDR1 SGHTA, CDR2 FQGNSA. J lost 1 base, V lost 4 bases, and 10 bases had no gene match. The CDR3 extends over 17 amino acids. The CDR3 sequence is CASSSSSTSASYNEQFF. CDR3 nucleotide sequence: TGTGCCAGCAGCTCGTCGAGCACTAGCGCGTCCTACAATGAGCAGTTCTTC.

This chain connects TRBV7-7 to TRBJ2-7; 9 bases fit TRBD2. The CDR3 length is 15 residues. After removal of 5 bases from V and 4 bases from J, the junction contained 9 bases not matched to a gene. Looked up from germline, CDR1 is SSHAT and CDR2 is FNYEAQ (reference sequence). The CDR3 nucleotides are TGTGCCAGCAGCCTATCCCATAGCGGGAGTTACGAGCAGTACGTC. Translating gives CASSLSHSGSYEQYV.

This clone appeared a few times. J is TRBJ2-7 and V is TRBV9, with a possible D match to TRBD2 (5 bases). Germline lookup yields CDR1 SGDLS and CDR2 YYNGEE. V was shortened by 4 bases and J by 0 bases, with 14 bases between the two germline ends. The CDR3 runs to 15 residues. In DNA, the CDR3 is TGTGCCAGCAGCCCCGCTCCGGGAAGCTCCTACGAGCAGTACTTC. This encodes CASSPAPGSSYEQYF. The whole variable domain, filled in from reference TRBV9 and TRBJ2-7, reads DSGVTQTPKHLITATGQRVTLRCSPRSGDLSVYWYQQSLDQGLQFLIQYYNGEERAKGNILERFSAQQFPDLHSELNLSSLELGDSALYFCASSPAPGSSYEQYFGPGTRLTVT.

The chain employs TRBV7-3 and TRBJ2-5, with D unclear. Looked up from germline, CDR1 is SGHTA and CDR2 is FQGTGA. The CDR3 runs to 13 residues. V lost 2 bases and J 2 bases, leaving 6 bases between the germline ends. Written as DNA, the CDR3 is TGTGCCAGCAGCTTAGTCGGGCAAGAGACCCAGTACTTC. Translating it yields CASSLVGQETQYF.

The V call is TRBV5-4, the J call TRBJ2-5; TRBD1 matches 7 bases. Per germline, CDR1 SGHNT and CDR2 YYREEE (reference sequence). This CDR3 contains 14 residues. Germline trimming cut 1 base from V and 5 bases from J; bases unmatched to any gene: 5. CDR3 coding DNA: TGTGCCAGCAGCTTGCGGGGACAGCAGGAGACCCAGTACTTC. It codes for CASSLRGQQETQYF. Supplemented by reference TRBV5-4 and TRBJ2-5, the full variable domain reads ETGVTQSPTHLIKTRGQQVTLRCSSQSGHNTVSWYQQALGQGPQFIFQYYREEENGRGNFPPRFSGLQFPNYSSELNVNALELDDSALYLCASSLRGQQETQYFGPGTRLLVL.

The rearrangement joins TRBV6-5 to TRBJ2-2; D unclear. Trimming removed 7 bases from V and 0 bases from J, with 9 bases in between. The CDR3 covers 14 residues. CDR1 and CDR2 from the germline V gene are MNHEY and SVGAGI. The CDR3, as DNA: TGTGCCAGCAAAAGACGCTCGAACACCGGGGAGCTGTTTTTT. Translating it yields CASKRRSNTGELFF.

The V call is TRBV7-2, the J call TRBJ1-5; D remains unclear. CDR1 is SGHTA, CDR2 FQGNSA, per germline. The germline V and J ends were trimmed by 5 bases and 4 bases, with 18 bases remaining between them. The length of the CDR3 is 16 residues. The CDR3, as DNA: TGTGCCAGCAGCCCAGTCGTTGGGCAGCCGAATCAGCCCCAGCATTTT. It translates to CASSPVVGQPNQPQHF.

V and J are TRBV2 and TRBJ1-5; 7 nucleotides line up with TRBD1. Germline trimming cut 10 bases from V and 3 bases from J; bases unmatched to any gene: 9. This CDR3 is 14 amino acids long. The germline CDR1 and CDR2 sequences are SNHLY and FYNNEI. In DNA, the CDR3 is TGTGCCACACAACGGGACAGAAACAATCAGCCCCAGCATTTT. Its translation: CATQRDRNNQPQHF.

There are a few counts of this clone. This sequence joins TRBV29-1 and TRBJ1-1; D may be TRBD1 (6 bases). The CDR3 is made up of 15 amino acids. The V gene lost 5 bases and the J gene lost 0 bases, with 16 bases spanning the gap. Looked up from germline, CDR1 is SQVTM and CDR2 is ANQGSEA. CDR3 residues: CSVNRGGPVNTEAFF. As DNA, the CDR3 is TGCAGCGTTAATCGTGGGGGCCCAGTGAACACTGAAGCTTTCTTT.

Note on this clone: At one boundary the junction diverges from the germline segment, which might be a read error. The chain couples TRBV10-3 to TRBJ2-6, with 8 bases matching TRBD1. The length of the CDR3 is 14 residues. Germline-derived CDR1 and CDR2 are ENHRY and SYGVKD. CDR3 nucleotide sequence: TGTGCCAGCAGTCAGACAGGGGTGGCCAACGTCCTGACTTTC. This gives the protein CASSQTGVANVLTF.

In its sample, this clone was seen many times. The CDR3 bases are TGTGCCAGTAATTATGGAGGGAACACCGGGGAGCTGTTTTTT. This codes for CASNYGGNTGELFF. The chain recombines TRBV19 with TRBJ2-2; possible D gene TRBD2, 5 bases. Germline assignment: CDR1 LNHDA and CDR2 SQIVND (reference sequence). The CDR3 spans 14 residues. The germline V and J ends were trimmed by 7 bases and 1 base, with 10 bases remaining between them.

Ten or more counts support this clone. The CDR3 DNA reads TGCAGCGTGATGCCGGGGAGAAACATTCAGTACTTC. Its protein product is CSVMPGRNIQYF. V gene TRBV29-1 combines with J gene TRBJ2-4; D is perhaps TRBD2 (5 bases). The V and J ends lost 6 bases and 6 bases respectively, with 12 bases between them. This CDR3 has 12 amino acids. The germline gives CDR1 SQVTM, CDR2 ANQGSEA.

The count of this clone is one. The V gene is TRBV6-5, the J gene TRBJ2-3; 7 bases line up with TRBD2. Per germline, CDR1 MNHEY and CDR2 SVGAGI. J was trimmed by 6 bases and V by 6 bases; bases with no gene match: 9. CDR3 length: 14 residues. CDR3 bases: TGTGCCAGCAGCCGGACGGGGGGTTACGATACGCAGTATTTT. Amino acid sequence: CASSRTGGYDTQYF.

This chain links TRBV4-2 with TRBJ2-6; the D gene is possibly TRBD2 (5 bases). Germline CDR1 LGHNA, CDR2 YNFKEQ. With 4 bases removed from V and 0 bases from J, the gap between germline ends came to 16 bases. The CDR3 spans 18 residues. The CDR3: CASSRDPGSFSGANVLTF. CDR3 coding DNA: TGTGCCAGCAGCCGAGACCCGGGATCCTTCTCTGGGGCCAACGTCCTGACTTTC.

This sequence joins TRBV7-3 and TRBJ2-3; 7 bases are shared with TRBD2. The CDR3 extends over 15 amino acids. The ends lost 5 bases at V and 0 bases at J; junction bases unmatched: 5. Germline lookup yields CDR1 SGHTA and CDR2 FQGTGA. This CDR3 is CASSTSGMSTDTQYF. Written as DNA, the CDR3 is TGTGCCAGCAGCACCAGCGGGATGAGCACAGATACGCAGTATTTT.

The J gene is TRBJ1-6, the V gene TRBV27, with TRBD1 matching 8 bases. V was pared by 8 bases and J by 7 bases, with 13 bases of the junction left unmatched. CDR1 MNHEY and CDR2 SMNVEV come from the germline V gene (reference sequence). This CDR3 contains 16 residues. Here the CDR3 reads CASRGGQGVGNSPLHF. The CDR3 bases are TGTGCCAGCCGGGGTGGACAGGGTGTTGGAAATTCACCCCTCCACTTT.

This clone was picked up a small number of times. J is TRBJ2-3 and V is TRBV4-2, with D tentatively TRBD1 (6 bases). CDR1 LGHNA and CDR2 YNFKEQ come from the germline V gene. CDR3 size: 16 residues. Trimming left V 1 base short and J 2 bases short, with 13 bases between. The CDR3, as DNA: TGTGCCAGCAGCCAAGTATCGGGGACATTCACAGATACGCAGTATTTT. Translating gives CASSQVSGTFTDTQYF.

This chain joins TRBV30 and TRBJ1-1; no reliable D call. Germline CDR1 GTSNPN, CDR2 SVGIG (reference sequence). V was cut by 2 bases and J by 6 bases, with 13 bases left in between. The CDR3 length is 13 residues. The CDR3 bases are TGTGCCTGGAGTCCGGTTATGTTCGCTGAAGCTTTCTTT. Its protein product is CAWSPVMFAEAFF.